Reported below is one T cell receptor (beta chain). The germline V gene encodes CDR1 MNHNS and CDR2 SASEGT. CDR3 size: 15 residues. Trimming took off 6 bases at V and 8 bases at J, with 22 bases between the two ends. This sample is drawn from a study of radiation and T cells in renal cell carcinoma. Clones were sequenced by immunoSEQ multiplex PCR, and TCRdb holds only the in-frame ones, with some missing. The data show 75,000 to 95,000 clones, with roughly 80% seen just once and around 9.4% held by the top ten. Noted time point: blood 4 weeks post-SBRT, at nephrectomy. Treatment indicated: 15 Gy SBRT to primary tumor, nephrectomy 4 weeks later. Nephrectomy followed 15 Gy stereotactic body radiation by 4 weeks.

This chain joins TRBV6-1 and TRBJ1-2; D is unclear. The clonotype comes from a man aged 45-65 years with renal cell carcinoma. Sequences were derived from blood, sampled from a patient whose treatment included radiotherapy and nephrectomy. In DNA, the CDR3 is TGTGCCAGCAGGAATACAGTGAACCCATATCGGGGCTACACCTTC. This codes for CASRNTVNPYRGYTF.